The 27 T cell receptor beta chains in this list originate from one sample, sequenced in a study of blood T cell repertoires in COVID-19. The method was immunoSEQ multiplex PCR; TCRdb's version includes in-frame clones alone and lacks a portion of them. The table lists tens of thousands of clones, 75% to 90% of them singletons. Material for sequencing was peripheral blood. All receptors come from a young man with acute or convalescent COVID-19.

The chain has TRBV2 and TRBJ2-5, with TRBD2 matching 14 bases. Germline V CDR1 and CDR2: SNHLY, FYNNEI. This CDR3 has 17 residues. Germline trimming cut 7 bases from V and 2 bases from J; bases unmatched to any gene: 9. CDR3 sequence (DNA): TGTGCCAGCAACTTGGGACTAGCGGGGGCCATACAAGAGACCCAGTACTTC. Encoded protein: CASNLGLAGAIQETQYF.

The CDR3 loop reads CASSSRVSYGYTF. The CDR3 DNA is TGCGCCAGCAGCAGCAGGGTTAGCTATGGCTACACCTTC. V and J are TRBV5-1 and TRBJ1-2; tentatively, D is TRBD1 (5 bases). Germline CDR1 SGHRS, CDR2 YFSETQ. This CDR3 is built from 13 residues. V was shortened by 4 bases and J by 4 bases, with 11 bases between the two germline ends.

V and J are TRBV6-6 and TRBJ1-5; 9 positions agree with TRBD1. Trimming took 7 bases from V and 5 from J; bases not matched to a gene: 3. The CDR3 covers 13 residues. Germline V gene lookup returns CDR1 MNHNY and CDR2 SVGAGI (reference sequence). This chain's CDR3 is CASKGQGDQPQHF. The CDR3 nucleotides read TGTGCCAGCAAGGGACAGGGAGATCAGCCCCAGCATTTT.

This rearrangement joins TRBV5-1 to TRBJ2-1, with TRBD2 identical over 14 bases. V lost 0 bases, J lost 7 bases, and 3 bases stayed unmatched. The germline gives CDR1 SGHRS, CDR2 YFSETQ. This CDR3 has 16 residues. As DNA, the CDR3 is TGCGCCAGCAGCTTGGGACTAGCGGGGGGGTCTAATGAGCAGTTCTTC. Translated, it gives CASSLGLAGGSNEQFF.

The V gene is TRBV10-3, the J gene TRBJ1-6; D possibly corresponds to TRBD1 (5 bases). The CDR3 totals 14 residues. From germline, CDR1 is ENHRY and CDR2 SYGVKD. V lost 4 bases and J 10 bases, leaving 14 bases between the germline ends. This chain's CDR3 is CAISGSGGWSPLHF. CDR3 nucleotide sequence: TGTGCCATCAGTGGAAGCGGGGGGTGGTCACCCCTCCACTTT.

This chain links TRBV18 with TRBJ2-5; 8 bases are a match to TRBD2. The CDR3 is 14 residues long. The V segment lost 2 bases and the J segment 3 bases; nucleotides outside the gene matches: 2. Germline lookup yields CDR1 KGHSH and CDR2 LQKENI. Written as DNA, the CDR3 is TGTGCCAGCTCACCAGGAGCGGGGGAAGAGACCCAGTACTTC. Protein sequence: CASSPGAGEETQYF.

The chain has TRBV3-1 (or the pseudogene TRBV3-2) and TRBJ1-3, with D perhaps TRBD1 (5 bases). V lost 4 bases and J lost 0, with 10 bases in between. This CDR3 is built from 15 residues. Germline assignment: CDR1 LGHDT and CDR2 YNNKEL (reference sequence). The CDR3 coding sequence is TGTGCCAGCAGCCCGGGGACTGTCTCTGGAAACACCATATATTTT. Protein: CASSPGTVSGNTIYF.

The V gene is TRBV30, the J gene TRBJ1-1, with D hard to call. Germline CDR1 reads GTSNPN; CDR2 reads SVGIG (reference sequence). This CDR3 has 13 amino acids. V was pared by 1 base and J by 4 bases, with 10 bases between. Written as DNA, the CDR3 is TGTGCCTGGAGTGCACAGTCCTTCACTGAAGCTTTCTTT. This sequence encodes CAWSAQSFTEAFF.

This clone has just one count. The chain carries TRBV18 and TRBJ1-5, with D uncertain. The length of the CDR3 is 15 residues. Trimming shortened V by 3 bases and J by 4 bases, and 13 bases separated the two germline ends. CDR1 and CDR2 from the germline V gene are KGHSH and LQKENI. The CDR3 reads CASSPSGLGNQPQHF. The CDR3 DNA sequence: TGTGCCAGCTCACCTTCGGGGTTGGGGAATCAGCCCCAGCATTTT.

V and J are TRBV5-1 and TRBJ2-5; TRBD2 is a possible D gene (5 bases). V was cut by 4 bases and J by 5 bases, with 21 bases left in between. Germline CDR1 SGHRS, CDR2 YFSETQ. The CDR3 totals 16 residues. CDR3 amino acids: CASSLGRTSGLETQYF. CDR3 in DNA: TGCGCCAGCAGCCTGGGGAGAACATCGGGGTTGGAGACCCAGTACTTC.

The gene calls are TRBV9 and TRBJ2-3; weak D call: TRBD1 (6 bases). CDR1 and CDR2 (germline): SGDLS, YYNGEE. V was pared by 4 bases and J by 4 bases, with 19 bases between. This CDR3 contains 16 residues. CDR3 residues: CASSNRPRQDSDTQYF. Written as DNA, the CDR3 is TGTGCCAGCAGCAACCGGCCGAGACAGGATTCAGATACGCAGTATTTT.

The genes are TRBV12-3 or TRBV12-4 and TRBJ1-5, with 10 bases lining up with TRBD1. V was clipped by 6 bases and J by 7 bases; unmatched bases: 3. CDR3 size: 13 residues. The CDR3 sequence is CASSRDRGQPQHF. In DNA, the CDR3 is TGTGCCAGCAGCCGGGACAGGGGCCAGCCCCAGCATTTT.

CDR3 loop: CAISEGRAYRGLAYQETQYF. CDR3 DNA: TGTGCCATCAGTGAAGGTCGGGCCTATCGTGGACTAGCGTACCAAGAGACCCAGTACTTC. V usage is TRBV10-3 and J usage is TRBJ2-5, with 9 bases fitting TRBD2. The CDR3 contains 20 residues. Germline CDR1 and CDR2: ENHRY and SYGVKD. The trim removed 3 bases at V and 0 bases at J, leaving 17 bases unmatched.

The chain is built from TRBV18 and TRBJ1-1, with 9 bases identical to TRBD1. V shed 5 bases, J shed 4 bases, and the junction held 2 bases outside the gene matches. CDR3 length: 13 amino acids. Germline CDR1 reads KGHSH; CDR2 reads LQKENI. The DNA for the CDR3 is TGTGCCAGCTCAGAGACAGGGGGCACTGAAGCTTTCTTT. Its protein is CASSETGGTEAFF.

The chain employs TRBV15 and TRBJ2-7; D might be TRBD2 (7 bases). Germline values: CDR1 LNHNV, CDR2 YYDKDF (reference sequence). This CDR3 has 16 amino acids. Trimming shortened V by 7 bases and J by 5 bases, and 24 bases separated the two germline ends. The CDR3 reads CATTELAAGHVDEQYF. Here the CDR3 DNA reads TGTGCCACCACCGAGCTCGCAGCGGGACATGTCGACGAGCAGTACTTC.

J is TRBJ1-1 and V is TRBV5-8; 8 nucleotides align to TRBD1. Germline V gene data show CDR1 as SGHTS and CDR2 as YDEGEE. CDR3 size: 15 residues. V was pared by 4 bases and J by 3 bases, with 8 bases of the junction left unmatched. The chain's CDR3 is CASSLTTGGYTEAFF. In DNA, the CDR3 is TGTGCCAGCAGCCTTACTACAGGGGGGTACACTGAAGCTTTCTTT.

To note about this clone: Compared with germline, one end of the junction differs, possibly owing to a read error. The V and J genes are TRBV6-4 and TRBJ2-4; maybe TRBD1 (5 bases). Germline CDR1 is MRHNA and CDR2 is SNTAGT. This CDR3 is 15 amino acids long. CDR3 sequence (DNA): TGTGCCAGCAGTGACTCTGTCAGGCGGAAGATCAGCAGGGACTTC. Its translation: CASSDSVRRKISRDF.

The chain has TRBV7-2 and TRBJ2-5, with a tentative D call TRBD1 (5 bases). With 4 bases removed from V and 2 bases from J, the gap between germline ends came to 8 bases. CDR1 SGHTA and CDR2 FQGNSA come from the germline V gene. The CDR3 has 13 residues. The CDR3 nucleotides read TGTGCCAGCAGCTACAGGTATCAAGAGACCCAGTACTTC. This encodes CASSYRYQETQYF.

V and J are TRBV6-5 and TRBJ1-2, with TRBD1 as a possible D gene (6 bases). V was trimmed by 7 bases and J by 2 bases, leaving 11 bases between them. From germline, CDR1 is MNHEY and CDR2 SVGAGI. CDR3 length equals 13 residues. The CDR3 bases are TGTGCCAGCAAGCGGACAGAGAACTATGGCTACACCTTC. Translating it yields CASKRTENYGYTF.

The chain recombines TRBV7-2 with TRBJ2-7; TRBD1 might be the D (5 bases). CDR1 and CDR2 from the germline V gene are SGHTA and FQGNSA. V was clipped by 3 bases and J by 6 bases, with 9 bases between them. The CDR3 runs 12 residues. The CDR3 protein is CASSFNRLEQYF. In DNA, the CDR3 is TGTGCCAGCAGCTTCAACAGGCTCGAGCAGTACTTC.

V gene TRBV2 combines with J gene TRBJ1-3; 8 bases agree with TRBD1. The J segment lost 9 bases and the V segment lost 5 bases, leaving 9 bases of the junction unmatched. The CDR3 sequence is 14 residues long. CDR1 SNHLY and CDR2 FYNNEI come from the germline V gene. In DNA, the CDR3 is TGTGCCAGCAGTCCCGAGGGGACAGGTTTCACCATATATTTT. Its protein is CASSPEGTGFTIYF. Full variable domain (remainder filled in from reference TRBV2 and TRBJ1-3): EPEVTQTPSHQVTQMGQEVILRCVPISNHLYFYWYRQILGQKVEFLVSFYNNEISEKSEIFDDQFSVERPDGSNFTLKIRSTKLEDSAMYFCASSPEGTGFTIYFGEGSWLTVV.

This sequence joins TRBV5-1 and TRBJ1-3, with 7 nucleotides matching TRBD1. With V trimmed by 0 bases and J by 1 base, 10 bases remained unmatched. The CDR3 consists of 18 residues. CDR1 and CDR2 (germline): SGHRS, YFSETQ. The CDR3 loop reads CASSLGPLRGASGNTIYF. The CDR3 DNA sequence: TGCGCCAGCAGCTTGGGGCCACTCAGGGGGGCGTCTGGAAACACCATATATTTT. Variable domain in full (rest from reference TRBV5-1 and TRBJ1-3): KAGVTQTPRYLIKTRGQQVTLSCSPISGHRSVSWYQQTPGQGLQFLFEYFSETQRNKGNFPGRFSGRQFSNSRSEMNVSTLELGDSALYLCASSLGPLRGASGNTIYFGEGSWLTVV.

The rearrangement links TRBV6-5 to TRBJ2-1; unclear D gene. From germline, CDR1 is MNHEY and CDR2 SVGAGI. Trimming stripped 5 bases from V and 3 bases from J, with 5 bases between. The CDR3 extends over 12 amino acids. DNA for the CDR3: TGTGCCAGCAGTCGTAGCTACAATGAGCAGTTCTTC. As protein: CASSRSYNEQFF.

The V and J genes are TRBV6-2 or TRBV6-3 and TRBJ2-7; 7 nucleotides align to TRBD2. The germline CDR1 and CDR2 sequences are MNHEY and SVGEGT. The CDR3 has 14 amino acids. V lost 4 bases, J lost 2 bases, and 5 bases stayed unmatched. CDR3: CASSSLARPYEQYF. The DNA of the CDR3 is TGTGCCAGCAGTTCACTAGCGCGCCCCTACGAGCAGTACTTC.

The CDR3 bases are TGTGCCAGCAGCTTTGGGGCTAGCGGTGCCTACGAGCAGTACTTC. This codes for CASSFGASGAYEQYF. The chain carries TRBV7-2 and TRBJ2-7; TRBD2 aligns across 7 bases. The germline V gene encodes CDR1 SGHTA and CDR2 FQGNSA. The CDR3 contains 15 residues. V shed 3 bases and J 2 bases; nucleotides not matched to a gene: 7.

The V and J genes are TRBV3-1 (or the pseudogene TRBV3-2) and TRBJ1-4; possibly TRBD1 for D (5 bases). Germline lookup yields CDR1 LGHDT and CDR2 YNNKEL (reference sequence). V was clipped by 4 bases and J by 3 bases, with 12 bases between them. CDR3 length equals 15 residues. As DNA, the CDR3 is TGTGCCAGCAGCCCATTGGGGCTAGCTAATGAAAAACTGTTTTTT. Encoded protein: CASSPLGLANEKLFF.

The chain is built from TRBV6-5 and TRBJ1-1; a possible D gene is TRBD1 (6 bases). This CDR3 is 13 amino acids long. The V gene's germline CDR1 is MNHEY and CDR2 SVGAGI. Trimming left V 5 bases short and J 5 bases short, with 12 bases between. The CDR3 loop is CASSQQGGTEAFF. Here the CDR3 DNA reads TGTGCCAGCAGTCAACAGGGTGGGACTGAAGCTTTCTTT.